The clone carrying this T cell receptor beta chain was seen many times. Its antigen is undetermined. TCRdb used MiXCR to reprocess the 5' RACE reads, holding one entry per CDR3 protein. The sample comprises approximately 230,000 distinct CDR3 sequences, 5.5% to 7.5% of which are singletons, and more than 12% rests with the top ten. This sample was included in a study of identical twins. Study results and limitations: Researchers caution that invariant MAIT and iNKT cells could partly confound zero-insertion analyses.

CDR3 length: 17 amino acids. Germline CDR1 is LGHNT and CDR2 is FRNRAP. V lost 7 bases to trimming and J lost 3 bases, with 22 bases between them. These data were likewise used in another study, on T cells expressing NK-cell markers.

This clonotype originated in a woman aged 18-35 years in good health. The chain employs TRBV12-5 and TRBJ2-1, with D possibly TRBD1 on 6 matching bases. The specimen was CD8+ T cells sorted from blood. The CDR3 bases are TGTGCTAGTGTTACCGCCTGGGGGCCCCCTGACTACAATGAGCAGTTCTTC. Its protein product is CASVTAWGPPDYNEQFF.